One sample yielded the 2 T cell receptor beta chains listed below, sequenced in a study of CD8 T cells in ankylosing spondylitis. TCRdb fed the 5' RACE reads into MiXCR, producing one record per CDR3 protein. The table shows around 340,000 distinct CDR3 sequences, with approximately 15% occurring only once. Sequencing input: blood, either unsorted or a sorted T cell fraction (not recorded which). All receptors derive from a male donor with ankylosing spondylitis or in good health (not recorded which).

The chain uses TRBV11-1 and TRBJ2-1; D may be TRBD1 (6 bases). Germline V gene sequence: CDR1 SGHAT, CDR2 FQDESV (reference sequence). V lost 5 bases and J 10 bases, leaving 21 bases between the germline ends. The CDR3 is 15 amino acids. CDR3 DNA: TGTGCCAGCAGCCGCAGGGGTCACCCCTTCGGGGAGCAGTTCTTC. It encodes CASSRRGHPFGEQFF.

This clonotype came up a few times. The V and J genes are TRBV12-3 or TRBV12-4 and TRBJ1-1; D is perhaps TRBD1 (5 bases). Trimming took 3 bases from V and 5 from J, leaving 13 bases between them. The CDR3 extends over 14 amino acids. CDR3 DNA sequence: TGTGCCAGCAGTTTTGGGACGCGGATTACTGAAGCTTTCTTT. As protein: CASSFGTRITEAFF.